The 31 T cell receptor beta chains presented below share a single source sample, sequenced in a study of blood T cell repertoires in COVID-19. This table comes from immunoSEQ multiplex PCR, and its TCRdb copy is limited to in-frame clones, with some not included. Of 150,000 to 200,000 clones in the sample, about 87% are singletons; the top ten hold roughly 2.6%. Specimen: peripheral blood. Receptors originate from a middle-aged man with active or convalescent COVID-19.

This clone appeared a single time. The chain employs TRBV28 and TRBJ1-1; 12 bases line up with TRBD1. Germline-derived CDR1 and CDR2 are MDHEN and SYDVKM. The length of the CDR3 is 15 residues. V was pared by 5 bases and J by 6 bases, with 7 bases of the junction left unmatched. The CDR3 region has the DNA TGTGCCAGCAGTCCTTCGGGACAGGGGGCGGCTGAAGCTTTCTTT. Protein sequence: CASSPSGQGAAEAFF.

The chain combines TRBV7-8 with TRBJ1-2; 7 bases are a match to TRBD1. CDR3 length: 14 amino acids. Germline V gene sequence: CDR1 SGHVS, CDR2 FQNEAQ. V lost 0 bases and J lost 7; bases outside the gene matches: 5. The CDR3 nucleotides are TGTGCCAGCAGCTTAGCGCGGACAGGTGGTGGCTACACCTTC. Translation: CASSLARTGGGYTF.

The V call is TRBV28, the J call TRBJ2-7; 8 bases line up with TRBD1. CDR3 length: 15 residues. Germline V gene sequence: CDR1 MDHEN, CDR2 SYDVKM. After removal of 8 bases from V and 3 bases from J, the junction contained 12 bases not matched to a gene. CDR3 in DNA: TGTGCCAGCGGGGTCGCGGACAGGGTTGGCTACGAGCAGTACTTC. Its translation is CASGVADRVGYEQYF. Supplemented by reference TRBV28 and TRBJ2-7, the full variable domain reads DVKVTQSSRYLVKRTGEKVFLECVQDMDHENMFWYRQDPGLGLRLIYFSYDVKMKEKGDIPEGYSVSREKKERFSLILESASTNQTSMYLCASGVADRVGYEQYFGPGTRLTVT.

This rearrangement joins TRBV28 to TRBJ1-2; D is possibly TRBD1 (5 bases). This CDR3 is 17 amino acids long. With 4 bases removed from V and 7 bases from J, the gap between germline ends came to 25 bases. Germline V gene lookup returns CDR1 MDHEN and CDR2 SYDVKM. CDR3 sequence (DNA): TGTGCCAGCAGTTCTAGAGGACCAGGGACTACAGGTAGTGGCTACACCTTC. Its translation is CASSSRGPGTTGSGYTF.

As concerns this clone: The sample has other DNA sequences that encode this CDR3 too. The gene calls are TRBV6-5 and TRBJ1-1; no clear D gene. Trimming shortened V by 0 bases and J by 3 bases, and 8 bases separated the two germline ends. The V gene's germline CDR1 is MNHEY and CDR2 SVGAGI. The CDR3 spans 14 residues. This CDR3 reads CASSYSAGDTEAFF. In DNA form, the CDR3 reads TGTGCCAGCAGTTACTCGGCCGGGGACACTGAAGCTTTCTTT.

V and J are TRBV2 and TRBJ1-2; TRBD1 is a possible D gene (5 bases). Trimming removed 6 bases at V and 8 bases at J, with 16 bases between. Germline CDR1 is SNHLY and CDR2 is FYNNEI. The CDR3 length is 13 residues. In DNA form, the CDR3 reads TGTGCCAGCAGGGTCGGGGGAGCGGAAGGCTACACCTTC. Its protein is CASRVGGAEGYTF.

The J gene is TRBJ1-4, the V gene TRBV29-1; weak D call: TRBD1 (6 bases). Germline assignment: CDR1 SQVTM and CDR2 ANQGSEA. The CDR3 sequence is 13 residues long. Deletions cut 8 bases from V and 2 bases from J, with 12 bases between. CDR3 in amino acids: CSTLGGTNEKLFF. As DNA, the CDR3 is TGCAGCACGCTAGGGGGTACTAATGAAAAACTGTTTTTT.

J is TRBJ1-6 and V is TRBV19; D unresolved. Germline V CDR1 and CDR2: LNHDA, SQIVND (reference sequence). Deletions cut 2 bases from V and 6 bases from J, with 8 bases between. The CDR3 has 14 residues. CDR3 DNA sequence: TGTGCCAGTAGTATATCCGCCGGTAATTCACCCCTCCACTTT. The encoded protein is CASSISAGNSPLHF.

The chain carries TRBV10-1 and TRBJ2-3, with 9 nucleotides matching TRBD2. This CDR3 has 18 residues. The ends lost 0 bases at V and 3 bases at J; junction bases unmatched: 10. Per germline, CDR1 WNHNN and CDR2 SYGVQD (reference sequence). CDR3 amino acids: CASSESTNFAGGTDTQYF. CDR3 DNA: TGCGCCAGCAGTGAGTCGACGAATTTTGCGGGGGGGACAGATACGCAGTATTTT.

J is TRBJ1-2 and V is TRBV29-1, with 12 bases lining up with TRBD1. Trimming removed 0 bases from V and 7 bases from J; junction bases left unmatched: 3. Germline assignment: CDR1 SQVTM and CDR2 ANQGSEA. The CDR3 has 14 amino acids. The DNA for the CDR3 is TGCAGCGTTGAAGAGGGACAGGGGGCAGGTGGCTACACCTTC. Amino acids: CSVEEGQGAGGYTF. Looking up the rest from reference TRBV29-1 and TRBJ1-2 gives the full variable domain: SAVISQKPSRDICQRGTSLTIQCQVDSQVTMMFWYRQQPGQSLTLIATANQGSEATYESGFVIDKFPISRPNLTFSTLTVSNMSPEDSSIYLCSVEEGQGAGGYTFGSGTRLTVV.

The rearrangement links TRBV10-3 to TRBJ1-2; D might be TRBD1 (5 bases). CDR1 and CDR2 (germline): ENHRY, SYGVKD. Trimming cost V 0 bases and J 3 bases, with 11 bases left between them. CDR3 size: 15 residues. The CDR3 here is CAISESDQGYYGYTF. The CDR3 bases are TGTGCCATCAGTGAGTCAGACCAGGGTTACTATGGCTACACCTTC.

CDR3 amino acids: CASSPQGGLKVEQFF. In nucleotides, the CDR3 is TGCGCCAGCAGCCCGCAGGGGGGTCTAAAAGTGGAGCAGTTCTTC. V is TRBV5-1 and J is TRBJ2-1, with D possibly TRBD1 on 7 matching bases. Per the germline V gene, CDR1 is SGHRS and CDR2 is YFSETQ. Trimming removed 4 bases from V and 10 bases from J, with 21 bases in between. The CDR3 is 15 residues long.

V and J are TRBV6-2 or TRBV6-3 and TRBJ2-7; perhaps TRBD1 as D (6 bases). CDR1 is MNHEY and CDR2 is SVGEGT in the germline V gene. V lost 6 bases and J lost 1, with 10 bases in between. The CDR3 sequence is 13 residues long. The CDR3 spells CASSPGQSYEQYF. CDR3 nucleotide sequence: TGTGCCAGCAGCCCCGGACAGTCCTACGAGCAGTACTTC.

The chain recombines TRBV27 with TRBJ2-1; 9 nucleotides align to TRBD2. J was trimmed by 5 bases and V by 11 bases; bases with no gene match: 10. The CDR3 is 14 amino acids. Germline V gene data show CDR1 as MNHEY and CDR2 as SMNVEV (reference sequence). Here the CDR3 reads CASSPQRGDNEQFF. As DNA, the CDR3 is TGTGCCTCCTCCCCCCAGCGGGGGGACAATGAGCAGTTCTTC.

The genes are TRBV7-3 and TRBJ1-2; no reliable D call. CDR3 size: 13 residues. The ends were cut back, 1 base at V and 4 bases at J, with 7 bases in the middle. Germline CDR1 reads SGHTA; CDR2 reads FQGTGA. The CDR3 spells CASSLRRGYGYTF. The DNA of the CDR3 is TGTGCCAGCAGCTTAAGACGGGGCTATGGCTACACCTTC.

The rearrangement joins TRBV5-6 to TRBJ2-5; TRBD1 agrees at 10 bases. Germline CDR1 is SGHDT and CDR2 is YYEEEE. The ends lost 0 bases at V and 6 bases at J; junction bases unmatched: 5. The CDR3 length is 15 residues. The CDR3 loop reads CASSLGGQGYQTQYF. Written as DNA, the CDR3 is TGTGCCAGCAGCTTGGGGGGACAGGGGTATCAGACCCAGTACTTC.

V and J are TRBV24-1 and TRBJ1-4; D ambiguous. CDR3 length equals 15 residues. Per the germline V gene, CDR1 is KGHDR and CDR2 is SFDVKD. V dropped 0 bases and J dropped 7 bases, with 11 bases sitting between them. Written as DNA, the CDR3 is TGTGCCACCAGTGATTTGCCGGGAATGGGTGAAAAACTGTTTTTT. Its translation is CATSDLPGMGEKLFF.

The J gene is TRBJ1-3, the V gene TRBV5-4, with 7 bases matching TRBD1. Germline V gene lookup returns CDR1 SGHNT and CDR2 YYREEE (reference sequence). The trim removed 1 base at V and 3 bases at J, leaving 1 base unmatched. The CDR3 has 14 amino acids. CDR3 DNA sequence: TGTGCCAGCAGCTTGAGGGGGCTTGGAAACACCATATATTTT. Its protein is CASSLRGLGNTIYF. Full variable domain (rest looked up from reference TRBV5-4 and TRBJ1-3): ETGVTQSPTHLIKTRGQQVTLRCSSQSGHNTVSWYQQALGQGPQFIFQYYREEENGRGNFPPRFSGLQFPNYSSELNVNALELDDSALYLCASSLRGLGNTIYFGEGSWLTVV.

The chain combines TRBV28 with TRBJ2-7, with 7 bases that match TRBD1. This CDR3 has 15 residues. Germline V gene lookup returns CDR1 MDHEN and CDR2 SYDVKM. Losses at the gene ends were 7 bases for V and 0 bases for J; bases not matched to a gene: 9. CDR3 loop: CASNPPGGYSYEQYF. The CDR3 DNA reads TGTGCCAGCAACCCACCAGGGGGATACTCCTACGAGCAGTACTTC.

This chain connects TRBV3-1 (or the pseudogene TRBV3-2) to TRBJ2-1; possibly TRBD2 for D (6 bases). The CDR3 runs 15 residues. Trimming removed 1 base from V and 3 bases from J, with 10 bases in between. CDR1 and CDR2 from the germline V gene are LGHDT and YNNKEL (reference sequence). The CDR3 nucleotides are TGTGCCAGCAGCCAAGGGACTATCGTCTACAATGAGCAGTTCTTC. Translation gives CASSQGTIVYNEQFF.

This clone came up once. This chain joins TRBV7-2 and TRBJ2-5, with 7 bases aligning to TRBD2. V trimming: 2 bases; J trimming: 3 bases; junction bases outside the gene matches: 9. This CDR3 is built from 16 residues. Looked up from germline, CDR1 is SGHTA and CDR2 is FQGNSA. This chain's CDR3 is CASSLSMGTNKETQYF. CDR3 sequence (DNA): TGTGCCAGCAGCTTATCGATGGGGACTAACAAAGAGACCCAGTACTTC.

The gene calls are TRBV7-8 and TRBJ1-1, with D maybe TRBD1 (6 bases). From germline, CDR1 is SGHVS and CDR2 FQNEAQ. V was shortened by 3 bases and J by 11 bases, with 19 bases between the two germline ends. The length of the CDR3 is 14 residues. The CDR3 DNA reads as TGTGCCAGCAGCTTCCAGGGGTCGAGGGGCGCCGCTTTCTTT. Encoded protein: CASSFQGSRGAAFF.

This clone was seen a few times. The J gene is TRBJ2-7, the V gene TRBV4-3; D is possibly TRBD2 (5 bases). Germline CDR1 and CDR2: LGHNA and YSLEER. The CDR3 loop spans 15 amino acids. Trimming took off 4 bases at V and 3 bases at J, with 16 bases between the two ends. This CDR3 is CASSPGGARVYEQYF. The CDR3 DNA is TGCGCCAGCAGCCCCGGAGGCGCTCGGGTCTACGAGCAGTACTTC.

The chain is built from TRBV6-5 and TRBJ2-7, with D possibly TRBD2 on 5 matching bases. V lost 6 bases to trimming and J lost 3 bases, with 9 bases between them. This CDR3 is 12 amino acids long. Germline CDR1 reads MNHEY; CDR2 reads SVGAGI. The CDR3 DNA reads as TGTGCCAGCAGCCCCGGGATCTACGAGCAGTACTTC. Translation: CASSPGIYEQYF.

The rearrangement uses TRBV2 and TRBJ1-5; a weak D match, TRBD1 (5 bases). In germline, CDR1 is SNHLY, CDR2 FYNNEI. The CDR3 is 12 residues long. Between the trimmed V and J ends, which lost 6 bases and 9 bases, there was a span of 12 bases. CDR3 DNA sequence: TGTGCCAGCAGGGCGACAGACGGGCCCCAGCATTTT. Its translation: CASRATDGPQHF.

V usage is TRBV28 and J usage is TRBJ1-1; tentatively, D is TRBD1 (5 bases). The germline V gene encodes CDR1 MDHEN and CDR2 SYDVKM. V gave up 7 bases and J gave up 4 bases, with 16 bases separating them. The CDR3 totals 14 residues. The CDR3 protein is CASTSPTVSTEAFF. In DNA, the CDR3 is TGTGCCAGCACCTCCCCGACAGTAAGCACTGAAGCTTTCTTT.

The V call is TRBV11-2, the J call TRBJ2-1, with D perhaps TRBD2 (6 bases). Germline V gives CDR1 SGHAT, CDR2 FQNNGV. This CDR3 comprises 15 residues. The ends were cut back, 1 base at V and 6 bases at J, with 13 bases in the middle. CDR3 sequence (DNA): TGTGCCAGCAGCTTAGGCCGCCTCGGGGGCAATGAGCAGTTCTTC. As protein: CASSLGRLGGNEQFF. The whole variable domain, filled in from reference TRBV11-2 and TRBJ2-1, reads EAGVAQSPRYKIIEKRQSVAFWCNPISGHATLYWYQQILGQGPKLLIQFQNNGVVDDSQLPKDRFSAERLKGVDSTLKIQPAKLEDSAVYLCASSLGRLGGNEQFFGPGTRLTVL.

This clone appeared once. This chain's CDR3 is CASSLLGGRGEQFF. Here the CDR3 DNA reads TGCGCCAGCAGCTTGTTAGGGGGCCGTGGTGAGCAGTTCTTC. The chain has TRBV5-1 and TRBJ2-1; 7 bases are shared with TRBD1. The CDR3 length is 14 residues. Germline trimming cut 1 base from V and 9 bases from J; bases unmatched to any gene: 7. The germline V gene has CDR1 SGHRS and CDR2 YFSETQ.

This clone was picked up one time. The CDR3 DNA is TGTGCCAGCTCACCACCCGGACAGTTCTATGGCTACACCTTC. Its translation is CASSPPGQFYGYTF. V gene TRBV18 combines with J gene TRBJ1-2, with a weak D call TRBD1 (6 bases). The V end was cut by 0 bases, the J end by 4 bases, with 9 bases between. The CDR3 length is 14 residues. Germline assignment: CDR1 KGHSH and CDR2 LQKENI.

The chain links TRBV7-9 to TRBJ1-1; D ambiguous. Germline CDR1 and CDR2: SEHNR and FQNEAQ (reference sequence). V lost 2 bases and J 3 bases, leaving 22 bases between the germline ends. CDR3 size: 18 residues. CDR3 bases: TGTGCCAGCAGCTTAAGTGATCGGGCGTCGGGGAGTGACACTGAAGCTTTCTTT. The encoded protein is CASSLSDRASGSDTEAFF. Supplemented by reference TRBV7-9 and TRBJ1-1, the full variable domain reads DTGVSQNPRHKITKRGQNVTFRCDPISEHNRLYWYRQTLGQGPEFLTYFQNEAQLEKSRLLSDRFSAERPKGSFSTLEIQRTEQGDSAMYLCASSLSDRASGSDTEAFFGQGTRLTVV.

The genes are TRBV30 and TRBJ2-3; 8 bases agree with TRBD1. After removal of 2 bases from V and 3 bases from J, the junction contained 16 bases not matched to a gene. CDR1 GTSNPN and CDR2 SVGIG come from the germline V gene (reference sequence). CDR3 size: 18 residues. In DNA form, the CDR3 reads TGTGCCTGGAGTCCCCGAAGACAGGGGTGGTATGGTACAGATACGCAGTATTTT. Translated, it gives CAWSPRRQGWYGTDTQYF.